Listed below are T cell receptor beta chains from one sample, sequenced in a study of cytotoxic CD8 clonotypes in ibrutinib-treated CLL. Data came from immunoSEQ multiplex PCR; TCRdb stores just in-frame clones and leaves some out. Among some 150,000 clones listed, about 72% were seen once. Sequencing was performed on PBMCs, taken after 12 months of ibrutinib treatment. Every receptor here comes from a human donor with chronic lymphocytic leukemia. The CDR3 runs from the conserved cysteine through the conserved F or W. A D gene is named only where the DNA matches it firmly. Clone size is stated in some rows and not others, as once, few, many or a class when expanded.

V gene: TRBV2; clone size: .; J gene: TRBJ2-7; D gene: .; CDR3 DNA: TGTGCCAGCAGCCGAAAAGGGACCGGGGCCTACGAGCAGTACTTC; CDR3 protein: CASSRKGTGAYEQYF
V gene: TRBV2; clone size: few; J gene: TRBJ1-5; D gene: .; CDR3 DNA: TGTGCCAGCCTCCTAGAGTCAGGGGGCAATCAGCCCCAGCATTTT; CDR3 protein: CASLLESGGNQPQHF
V gene: TRBV28; clone size: few; J gene: TRBJ2-1; D gene: TRBD1; CDR3 DNA: TGTGCCAGCAGTCCGACAGGGGTGGCCTACAATGAGCAGTTCTTC; CDR3 protein: CASSPTGVAYNEQFF
V gene: TRBV28; clone size: .; J gene: TRBJ2-2; D gene: .; CDR3 DNA: TGTGCCAGCAGTTTCGGCCCCCCGGGCGGGGAGCTGTTTTTT; CDR3 protein: CASSFGPPGGELFF
V gene: TRBV2; clone size: .; J gene: TRBJ2-7; D gene: TRBD2; CDR3 DNA: TGTGCCAGCAGGCGGGAGTCTTCCTACGAGCAGTACTTC; CDR3 protein: CASRRESSYEQYF
V gene: TRBV2; clone size: .; J gene: TRBJ1-5; D gene: TRBD1; CDR3 DNA: TGTGCCAGCAGAGGCCGGGACAGGGGCAATCAGCCCCAGCATTTT; CDR3 protein: CASRGRDRGNQPQHF
V gene: TRBV14; clone size: .; J gene: TRBJ2-1; D gene: .; CDR3 DNA: TGTGCCAGCAGCCTACCGGGCCTCCCCTACAATGAGCAGTTCTTC; CDR3 protein: CASSLPGLPYNEQFF
V gene: TRBV29-1; clone size: .; J gene: TRBJ1-1; D gene: .; CDR3 DNA: TGCAGCGTTGTTGAAAGGGGCACTGAAGCTTTCTTT; CDR3 protein: CSVVERGTEAFF
V gene: TRBV5-8; clone size: .; J gene: TRBJ1-1; D gene: TRBD1; CDR3 DNA: TGTGCCAGCAGCTCCCCGGGACAGGGAAGGGAGGAAGCTTTCTTT; CDR3 protein: CASSSPGQGREEAFF
V gene: TRBV7-2; clone size: .; J gene: TRBJ2-2; D gene: TRBD2; CDR3 DNA: TGTGCCAGCAGCTTAACGCTAGCGGGAGCCGGGGAGCTGTTTTTT; CDR3 protein: CASSLTLAGAGELFF
V gene: TRBV18; clone size: .; J gene: TRBJ2-2; D gene: .; CDR3 DNA: TGTGCCAGCTCATCCGAAGGGGGGGCGAACACCGGGGAGCTGTTTTTT; CDR3 protein: CASSSEGGANTGELFF
V gene: TRBV2; clone size: .; J gene: TRBJ1-2; D gene: TRBD1; CDR3 DNA: TGTGCCAGCCGACAGGGTAGTTTGGGCTACACCTTC; CDR3 protein: CASRQGSLGYTF
V gene: TRBV5-5; clone size: .; J gene: TRBJ1-4; D gene: .; CDR3 DNA: TGTGCCAGCAGCTTGGTTATCACAACTAATGAAAAACTGTTTTTT; CDR3 protein: CASSLVITTNEKLFF
V gene: TRBV4-1; clone size: .; J gene: TRBJ2-7; D gene: TRBD1; CDR3 DNA: TGCGCCAGCAGCCAGGCCGAAGGGGGCATCTACGAGCAGTACTTC; CDR3 protein: CASSQAEGGIYEQYF
V gene: TRBV6-5; clone size: .; J gene: TRBJ2-7; D gene: TRBD2; CDR3 DNA: TGTGCCAGCACCCATGTAGCGGGGGAAAACTACGAGCAGTACTTC; CDR3 protein: CASTHVAGENYEQYF
V gene: TRBV28; clone size: few; J gene: TRBJ2-7; D gene: .; CDR3 DNA: TGTGCCAGCAGTCTGGGGGGCCACGAGCAGTACTTC; CDR3 protein: CASSLGGHEQYF
V gene: TRBV27; clone size: few; J gene: TRBJ2-1; D gene: .; CDR3 DNA: TGTGCCAGCAGCCTGACAGCTCCTGCGTCGACCCGGGGGCAGTTCTTC; CDR3 protein: CASSLTAPASTRGQFF
V gene: TRBV18; clone size: .; J gene: TRBJ1-2; D gene: .; CDR3 DNA: TGTGCCGCGGCGGACAGCTATAACTATGGCTACACCTTC; CDR3 protein: CAAADSYNYGYTF
V gene: TRBV6-5; clone size: .; J gene: TRBJ2-2; D gene: .; CDR3 DNA: TGTGCCAGCCGCCCAGGGTTAGTCTGGGAGCTGTTTTTT; CDR3 protein: CASRPGLVWELFF
V gene: TRBV4-3; clone size: .; J gene: TRBJ2-3; D gene: .; CDR3 DNA: TGCGCCAGCAGCCAAGATTGGGCAATCGGGGGCCCCACAGATACGCAGTATTTT; CDR3 protein: CASSQDWAIGGPTDTQYF
V gene: TRBV4-1; clone size: .; J gene: TRBJ2-1; D gene: TRBD2; CDR3 DNA: TGCGCCAGCAGCCGACAAAGGGTGGGACTAGAAGGGGTCAATGAGCAGTTCTTC; CDR3 protein: CASSRQRVGLEGVNEQFF
V gene: TRBV2; clone size: .; J gene: TRBJ2-1; D gene: .; CDR3 DNA: TGTGCCAGCAGTGAAAGGAATGAGCAGTTCTTC; CDR3 protein: CASSERNEQFF
V gene: TRBV27; clone size: .; J gene: TRBJ2-7; D gene: TRBD2; CDR3 DNA: TGTGCCAGCAGGATAGCGGGAGGGGTTGACGAGCAGTACTTC; CDR3 protein: CASRIAGGVDEQYF
V gene: TRBV28; clone size: .; J gene: TRBJ1-1; D gene: .; CDR3 DNA: TGTGCCAGCAGTTCGGGGGCCTGGAACACTGAAGCTTTCTTT; CDR3 protein: CASSSGAWNTEAFF
V gene: TRBV19; clone size: .; J gene: TRBJ1-6; D gene: .; CDR3 DNA: TGTGCCAGCCGAGAGGCAGGTACTAATTCACCCCTCCACTTT; CDR3 protein: CASREAGTNSPLHF
V gene: TRBV5-6; clone size: .; J gene: TRBJ2-3; D gene: .; CDR3 DNA: TGTGCCAGCAGCTTCGGAATAGATACGCAGTATTTT; CDR3 protein: CASSFGIDTQYF
V gene: TRBV18; clone size: .; J gene: TRBJ2-5; D gene: TRBD1; CDR3 DNA: TGTGCCAGCTCACCAATCGGAAGACAGGGGCCGGTAAGCCAGTACTTC; CDR3 protein: CASSPIGRQGPVSQYF
V gene: TRBV7-3; clone size: .; J gene: TRBJ2-3; D gene: TRBD2; CDR3 DNA: TGTGCCAGCAGCTTAAGGGTGGCGGGAGGTGGAGATACGCAGTATTTT; CDR3 protein: CASSLRVAGGGDTQYF
V gene: TRBV9; clone size: .; J gene: TRBJ1-1; D gene: .; CDR3 DNA: TGTGCCAGCAGCGTAGGGGAAGGCAGCATGAACACTGAAGCTTTCTTT; CDR3 protein: CASSVGEGSMNTEAFF
V gene: TRBV6-5; clone size: .; J gene: TRBJ1-2; D gene: .; CDR3 DNA: TGTGCCAGCAGTTCCATTGACAGATTCTATGGCTACACCTTC; CDR3 protein: CASSSIDRFYGYTF
V gene: TRBV27; clone size: .; J gene: TRBJ1-5; D gene: .; CDR3 DNA: TGTGCCAGCAGTTTACAGTACTCTGGCAATCAGCCCCAGCATTTT; CDR3 protein: CASSLQYSGNQPQHF
V gene: TRBV5-1; clone size: .; J gene: TRBJ2-3; D gene: .; CDR3 DNA: TGCGCCAGCAGCTCGGGACGGCTGATAGCAGATACGCAGTATTTT; CDR3 protein: CASSSGRLIADTQYF
V gene: TRBV5-6; clone size: .; J gene: TRBJ2-7; D gene: .; CDR3 DNA: TGTGCCAGCAGCTTGGGGCCCACACAGGGAATCACCTACGAGCAGTACTTC; CDR3 protein: CASSLGPTQGITYEQYF
V gene: TRBV5-6; clone size: .; J gene: TRBJ2-1; D gene: .; CDR3 DNA: TGTGCCAGCAGCCTGCTTAACAATGAGCAGTTCTTC; CDR3 protein: CASSLLNNEQFF
V gene: TRBV4-1; clone size: .; J gene: TRBJ2-7; D gene: .; CDR3 DNA: TGCGCCAGCAGCCAAGATTCGCAGGGGGGGGACTACGAGCAGTACTTC; CDR3 protein: CASSQDSQGGDYEQYF
V gene: TRBV11-2; clone size: .; J gene: TRBJ2-5; D gene: TRBD1; CDR3 DNA: TGTGCCAGCAGCTCGCACCGGGACAGCGAATACTTC; CDR3 protein: CASSSHRDSEYF
V gene: TRBV7-2; clone size: .; J gene: TRBJ2-3; D gene: .; CDR3 DNA: TGTGCCAGCAGCCCCCCGTTTGCTTCGACAGATACGCAGTATTTT; CDR3 protein: CASSPPFASTDTQYF
V gene: TRBV28; clone size: .; J gene: TRBJ2-1; D gene: .; CDR3 DNA: TGTGCCAGCAGAGAGCTTGGCTTCACGAATGAGCAGTTCTTC; CDR3 protein: CASRELGFTNEQFF
V gene: TRBV28; clone size: once; J gene: TRBJ1-2; D gene: .; CDR3 DNA: TGTGCCAGCAGTTTTACGCCGGACGGGGTTCGCTACACCTTC; CDR3 protein: CASSFTPDGVRYTF
V gene: TRBV19; clone size: .; J gene: TRBJ1-5; D gene: .; CDR3 DNA: TGTGCCAGTATGGGGGCGACCCTCCAGCCCCAGCATTTT; CDR3 protein: CASMGATLQPQHF
V gene: TRBV28; clone size: .; J gene: TRBJ2-7; D gene: .; CDR3 DNA: TGTGCCACTTGGGGGGCCAACGAGCAGTACTTC; CDR3 protein: CATWGANEQYF
V gene: TRBV5-8; clone size: .; J gene: TRBJ2-7; D gene: TRBD1; CDR3 DNA: TGTGCCAGCAGCTTGGCCGCGAGGACAGGGGGCAGCGAGCAGTACTTC; CDR3 protein: CASSLAARTGGSEQYF
V gene: TRBV19; clone size: .; J gene: TRBJ1-5; D gene: TRBD1; CDR3 DNA: TGTGCCAGTAGTCCCGGACAGGTTTTGGGGCAGCCCCAGCATTTT; CDR3 protein: CASSPGQVLGQPQHF
V gene: TRBV15; clone size: few; J gene: TRBJ1-2; D gene: .; CDR3 DNA: TGTGCCACCAGCAAAATGGGGTATGATGGCTACACCTTC; CDR3 protein: CATSKMGYDGYTF
V gene: TRBV28; clone size: .; J gene: TRBJ2-2; D gene: .; CDR3 DNA: TGTGCCAGCAACACGAACACCGGGGAGCTGTTTTTT; CDR3 protein: CASNTNTGELFF
V gene: TRBV4-2; clone size: .; J gene: TRBJ1-4; D gene: TRBD1; CDR3 DNA: TGTGCCAGCAGCCCCCGGGACAGTATTAATGAAAAACTGTTTTTT; CDR3 protein: CASSPRDSINEKLFF
V gene: TRBV9; clone size: .; J gene: TRBJ1-4; D gene: .; CDR3 DNA: TGTGCCAGCAGCGTAGGCAGCACAACTAATGAAAAACTGTTTTTT; CDR3 protein: CASSVGSTTNEKLFF
V gene: TRBV6-4; clone size: .; J gene: TRBJ2-7; D gene: .; CDR3 DNA: TGTGCCAGCAGTGACGCAGTCAGGTCCTACGAGCAGTACTTC; CDR3 protein: CASSDAVRSYEQYF
V gene: TRBV30; clone size: once; J gene: TRBJ2-7; D gene: .; CDR3 DNA: TGTGCCTGGAGCCCACAGGCTGGACCCTACGAGCAGTACTTC; CDR3 protein: CAWSPQAGPYEQYF
V gene: TRBV19; clone size: .; J gene: TRBJ1-4; D gene: .; CDR3 DNA: TGTGCCAGTCACCCCTGGGCGGCAGGGAATGAAAAACTGTTTTTT; CDR3 protein: CASHPWAAGNEKLFF
V gene: TRBV11-3; clone size: few; J gene: TRBJ2-7; D gene: .; CDR3 DNA: TGTGCCAGCAGCTTAGATCTGTTCCGAACGGGGTACTACGAGCAGTACTTC; CDR3 protein: CASSLDLFRTGYYEQYF
V gene: TRBV30; clone size: .; J gene: TRBJ1-4; D gene: .; CDR3 DNA: TGTGCCTGGAGTCCCGGGGGGCAGGGGAATGAAAAACTGTTTTTT; CDR3 protein: CAWSPGGQGNEKLFF
V gene: TRBV6-6; clone size: .; J gene: TRBJ1-3; D gene: .; CDR3 DNA: TGTGCCAGCAGCACTATAGGGGAACCGTGGGGAAACACCATATATTTT; CDR3 protein: CASSTIGEPWGNTIYF
V gene: TRBV5-6; clone size: .; J gene: TRBJ2-7; D gene: .; CDR3 DNA: TGTGCCAGCAGCTCCCGGGACATGACCTACGAGCAGTACTTC; CDR3 protein: CASSSRDMTYEQYF
V gene: TRBV12-5; clone size: .; J gene: TRBJ2-1; D gene: TRBD2; CDR3 DNA: TGTGCTAGTGGTTTGGGGGGACTAGCGGGAGACAATGAGCAGTTCTTC; CDR3 protein: CASGLGGLAGDNEQFF
V gene: TRBV5-1; clone size: few; J gene: TRBJ2-1; D gene: TRBD2; CDR3 DNA: TGCGCCAGCAGCTTGGCCGGGACTAGAATTGCCAATGAGCAGTTCTTC; CDR3 protein: CASSLAGTRIANEQFF
V gene: TRBV15; clone size: .; J gene: TRBJ2-7; D gene: .; CDR3 DNA: TGTGCCACCAGCGGGGGAGCCTTCTACGAGCAGTACTTC; CDR3 protein: CATSGGAFYEQYF
V gene: TRBV11-3; clone size: .; J gene: TRBJ2-7; D gene: .; CDR3 DNA: TGTGCCAGCAGCTTAGGGGGGGCGGGCGAGCAGTACTTC; CDR3 protein: CASSLGGAGEQYF
V gene: TRBV27; clone size: .; J gene: TRBJ2-3; D gene: .; CDR3 DNA: TGTGCCAGCAGTTTATACGGAGATACGCAGTATTTT; CDR3 protein: CASSLYGDTQYF
V gene: TRBV6-4; clone size: .; J gene: TRBJ2-2; D gene: .; CDR3 DNA: TGTGCCAGCAGTGGGACGGGCGCCGGGGAGCTGTTTTTT; CDR3 protein: CASSGTGAGELFF